This T cell receptor beta chain was identified during a study of blood T cell repertoires in COVID-19. Study as a whole: Material from acute and convalescent COVID-19 was sourced from the United States, Italy and Spain. T cells, B-cell-depleted T cells, or PBMCs supplied cDNA or gDNA.

In the study's own analysis: Nucleated cell number was recorded as an estimate derived from reference gene primer amplification. Libraries were prepared by immunoSEQ multiplex PCR; TCRdb keeps only in-frame clonotypes and omits some of them. Clone size and the V and J calls come from that table; the DNA yielded D and trimming. This sample yields about 170,000 clones, of which about 86% are seen a single time; 11% belongs to the top ten. Between the trimmed V and J ends, which lost 5 bases and 9 bases, there was a span of 20 bases. Germline-derived CDR1 and CDR2 are SGHTA and FQGNSA. The CDR3 consists of 16 residues.

The TCR sequence derives from an older woman with COVID-19, enrolled during active disease. The chain is built from TRBV7-2 and TRBJ1-6, with D maybe TRBD1 (5 bases). Specimen: peripheral blood. As DNA, the CDR3 is TGTGCCAGCAGCAAGACCCCGGGGGTCGTCAGTTCACCCCTCCACTTT. Translating gives CASSKTPGVVSSPLHF.